There are many counts of the clone carrying this T cell receptor beta chain. This entry comes from a study of T-cell reconstitution after alpha-beta-depleted transplantation in children. V shed 2 bases, J shed 6 bases, and the junction held 4 bases outside the gene matches. The germline V gene encodes CDR1 SGDLS and CDR2 YYNGEE. The CDR3 is 14 amino acids. Molecular barcoding with unique molecular identifiers was used for the TCRbeta library. TCRdb used MiXCR to reprocess the PCR reads, holding one entry per CDR3 protein. This table has about 240,000 distinct CDR3 sequences, around 11% appearing once.

J is TRBJ1-5 and V is TRBV9; 8 positions match TRBD1. The receptor comes from a human donor who donated a stem cell graft to a child with acute lymphoblastic leukemia. Sequenced here: PBMCs from the stem cell graft donor, sampled from the stem cell graft. In DNA form, the CDR3 reads TGTGCCAGCAGCGTGACAGGGGTCGGTCAGCCCCAGCATTTT. This sequence encodes CASSVTGVGQPQHF.